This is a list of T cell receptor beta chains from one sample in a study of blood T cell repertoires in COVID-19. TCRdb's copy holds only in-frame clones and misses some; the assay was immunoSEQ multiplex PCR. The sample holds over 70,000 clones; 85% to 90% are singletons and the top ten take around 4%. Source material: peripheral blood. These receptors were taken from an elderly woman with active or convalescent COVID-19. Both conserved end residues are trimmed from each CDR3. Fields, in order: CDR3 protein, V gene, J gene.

cdr3_aa: ASSQELFLGGNTEAF; v_call: TRBV4-1; j_call: TRBJ1-1
cdr3_aa: ASSIISGTGATDTQY; v_call: TRBV5-1; j_call: TRBJ2-3
cdr3_aa: ASSTRQGASSGNTIY; v_call: TRBV5-1; j_call: TRBJ1-3
cdr3_aa: ASSQGLADSYNEQF; v_call: TRBV5-4; j_call: TRBJ2-1
cdr3_aa: ASSFQGQPQH; v_call: TRBV12-3/TRBV12-4; j_call: TRBJ1-5
cdr3_aa: ASNGQGADTQY; v_call: TRBV2; j_call: TRBJ2-3
cdr3_aa: ASSSSGWTGANVLT; v_call: TRBV28; j_call: TRBJ2-6
cdr3_aa: ATSDPGLAGDTQY; v_call: TRBV24-1; j_call: TRBJ2-3
cdr3_aa: ASSPNSGAYNEQF; v_call: TRBV7-2; j_call: TRBJ2-1
cdr3_aa: ASGRRDRSSVVEQY; v_call: TRBV12-5; j_call: TRBJ2-7
cdr3_aa: ASSLFGQGLAGELF; v_call: TRBV7-2; j_call: TRBJ2-2
cdr3_aa: ATSDNRDSGETQY; v_call: TRBV24-1; j_call: TRBJ2-5
cdr3_aa: ASSMRGGQPQH; v_call: TRBV21-1; j_call: TRBJ1-5
cdr3_aa: ASSGTGTPSNTGELF; v_call: TRBV9; j_call: TRBJ2-2
cdr3_aa: ASSVGQASYEQY; v_call: TRBV9; j_call: TRBJ2-7
cdr3_aa: ATKGGGNVGQPQH; v_call: TRBV10-3; j_call: TRBJ1-5
cdr3_aa: ASCLTRTGANVLT; v_call: TRBV28; j_call: TRBJ2-6
cdr3_aa: AISGQGTEAF; v_call: TRBV10-3; j_call: TRBJ1-1
cdr3_aa: ASRTGQNTGELF; v_call: TRBV19; j_call: TRBJ2-2
cdr3_aa: ATGRDRERERF; v_call: TRBV12-3/TRBV12-4; j_call: TRBJ2-1
cdr3_aa: ASSTSGNNEQF; v_call: TRBV6-2/TRBV6-3; j_call: TRBJ2-1
cdr3_aa: ASPPSGQSYEQY; v_call: TRBV12-1; j_call: TRBJ2-7
cdr3_aa: ASGLEAGRTDTQY; v_call: TRBV12-5; j_call: TRBJ2-3
cdr3_aa: ASSRDRVNQPQH; v_call: TRBV3-1/TRBV3-2; j_call: TRBJ1-5
cdr3_aa: ASSVEPLETEEAF; v_call: TRBV9; j_call: TRBJ1-1
cdr3_aa: ASSLEHGMNTEAF; v_call: TRBV28; j_call: TRBJ1-1
cdr3_aa: AWSSLGILRGGWEQY; v_call: TRBV30; j_call: TRBJ2-7
cdr3_aa: ASRADRGIGNSPLH; v_call: TRBV28; j_call: TRBJ1-6
cdr3_aa: ASSRVGGYGYT; v_call: TRBV28; j_call: TRBJ1-2
cdr3_aa: AWGPDRGDYGYT; v_call: TRBV30; j_call: TRBJ1-2
cdr3_aa: ASSHRGGQRYSPLH; v_call: TRBV3-1/TRBV3-2; j_call: TRBJ1-6
cdr3_aa: ASIRGGSANEKLF; v_call: TRBV28; j_call: TRBJ1-4
cdr3_aa: ATRQPKTVSNTEAF; v_call: TRBV24-1; j_call: TRBJ1-1
cdr3_aa: ASQEVAEQY; v_call: TRBV6-5; j_call: TRBJ2-7
cdr3_aa: ASRGTASNQPQH; v_call: TRBV6-5; j_call: TRBJ1-5
cdr3_aa: SGGMGKGYT; v_call: TRBV20-1; j_call: TRBJ1-2
cdr3_aa: AGGEGNYGYT; v_call: TRBV2; j_call: TRBJ1-2